A selection of T cell receptor beta chains follows, all from one sample in a study of technical replicates of blood from a handful of donors. Produced via immunoSEQ multiplex PCR; TCRdb's table is partial and in-frame only. The sample shows 60,000 or so clones, about 83% of them seen only once. The sample consisted of PBMCs. Source of these receptors: a human donor in good health. Some clones in this sample may be carry-over from other donors' samples. The conserved cysteine and the conserved F or W are not part of the CDR3 here. Each record gives: V gene, D gene, CDR3 protein. A D gene is named only where the DNA matches it firmly.

TRBV29-1	.	SVEDLRGTKNIQY
TRBV28	.	ASSLIGGERKNGYT
TRBV28	.	ASSLIGTSIYEQY
TRBV9	TRBD1	ASSATIPGQGIREGYT
TRBV6-5	TRBD1	ASSYGQGRVGELF
TRBV9	TRBD2	ASSEGGGVDETQY
TRBV29-1	.	SVVGGQRNYGYT
TRBV19	TRBD2	ASSPTLAGAYEQY
TRBV5-1	.	ASSLRTDNYGYT
TRBV10-2	.	ASSESEVSYNEQF
TRBV18	.	ASSGGARRFAQPQH
TRBV7-9	TRBD1	ASSLGPGGYTEAF
TRBV6-1	.	ASSDTGDYTEAF
TRBV6-5	TRBD2	ASTASGTYEQY
TRBV11-2	TRBD1	ASSRNRDRVYEQY
TRBV5-4	.	ASSTPVGVVDGYT
TRBV27	TRBD1	ASSEQGNEQF
TRBV16	TRBD1	ASSQTRGDSPLH
TRBV2	.	ASSGGGTGELF
TRBV7-7	TRBD2	ASSLSGTSAQY
TRBV2	TRBD1	ATTGATEAF
TRBV6-6	TRBD1	ASSSGQGNTGELF
TRBV19	.	ASSIDRQNQETQY
TRBV9	.	ASSAPRTDSGNTIY
TRBV5-1	TRBD1	ASTFGQVRETQY
TRBV5-6	.	ASSLGRASTSYGYT
TRBV25-1	.	ASRGRSSEQF
TRBV4-3	.	ASSQDTSQGTQY
TRBV12-5	TRBD2	ASGRGLAGIETQY
TRBV30	TRBD1	AWDRGTDTQY
TRBV7-9	.	ASSLAGASEVDEQY
TRBV11-2	TRBD1	ASSGYRDRSSYEQY
TRBV7-2	TRBD1	ASSLQGAYEQY
TRBV5-6	.	ASSTRTLGGETQY
TRBV6-1	TRBD1	ASSEGTGWNQPQH
TRBV10-2	TRBD1	ASSGDREQF
TRBV6-6	TRBD2	ASSTGLAGGSYEQY
TRBV11-1	TRBD1	ASSTRQGLNIQY
TRBV7-6	TRBD1	ASSSRTGGASYEQY
TRBV6-6	TRBD1	ASRFRDRVSPLH
TRBV14	TRBD1	ASSQDGTGANEKLF
TRBV11-2	TRBD1	ASSGDRGSSYEQY
TRBV2	TRBD2	ASGTSGYNEQF
TRBV2	.	ASSEAGRAGNTIY
TRBV11-2	TRBD2	ASSFSGRGGTDTQY
TRBV28	.	ASAVSSYEQY
TRBV2	TRBD1	ASSRDRGSQGYT